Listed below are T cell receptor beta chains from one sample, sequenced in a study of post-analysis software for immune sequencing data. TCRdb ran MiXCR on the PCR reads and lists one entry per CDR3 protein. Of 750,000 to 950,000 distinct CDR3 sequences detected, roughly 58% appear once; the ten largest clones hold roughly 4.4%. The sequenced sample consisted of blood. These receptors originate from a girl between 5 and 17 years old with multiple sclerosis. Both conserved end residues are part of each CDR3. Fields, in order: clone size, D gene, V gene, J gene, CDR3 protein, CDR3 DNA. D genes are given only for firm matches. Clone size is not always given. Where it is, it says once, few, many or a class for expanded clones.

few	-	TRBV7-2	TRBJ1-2	CASSRSTANYGYTF	TGTGCCAGCAGCAGATCGACAGCTAACTATGGCTACACCTTC
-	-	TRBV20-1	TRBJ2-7	CSARDLRNEGYEQYF	TGCAGTGCTAGAGATTTACGTAACGAAGGCTACGAGCAGTACTTC
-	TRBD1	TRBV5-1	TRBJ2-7	CASSFTGEGDEQYF	TGCGCCAGCAGCTTCACAGGGGAAGGAGACGAGCAGTACTTC
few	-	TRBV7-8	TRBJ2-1	CASSPVGLGGFGEQFF	TGTGCCAGCAGCCCAGTGGGGTTGGGCGGGTTTGGTGAGCAGTTCTTC
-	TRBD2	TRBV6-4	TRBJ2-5	CASSVGSSGAWTQYF	TGTGCCAGCAGTGTCGGTTCTAGCGGGGCTTGGACCCAGTACTTC
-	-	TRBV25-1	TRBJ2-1	CASSVRLDHNEQFF	TGTGCCAGCAGTGTTCGACTAGATCACAATGAGCAGTTCTTC
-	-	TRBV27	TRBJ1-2	CASSLSWAEPQVYGYTF	TGTGCCAGCAGTTTATCGTGGGCGGAGCCCCAGGTCTATGGCTACACCTTC
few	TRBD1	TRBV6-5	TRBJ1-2	CASSYSTGAEGYTF	TGTGCCAGCAGTTACTCGACAGGGGCGGAAGGCTACACCTTC
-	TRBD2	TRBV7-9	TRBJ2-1	CASSPSRLAEYNEQFF	TGTGCCAGCAGCCCTAGTCGGCTAGCGGAGTACAATGAGCAGTTCTTC
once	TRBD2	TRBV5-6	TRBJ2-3	CATTARGTSTDTQYF	TGTGCCACCACGGCGCGGGGGACTAGCACAGATACGCAGTATTTT
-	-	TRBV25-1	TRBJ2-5	CASRQSQETQYF	TGTGCCAGCCGACAGTCCCAAGAGACCCAGTACTTC
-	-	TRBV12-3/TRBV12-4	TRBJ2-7	CASSPRDPYEQYF	TGTGCCAGCAGCCCGAGAGACCCCTACGAGCAGTACTTC
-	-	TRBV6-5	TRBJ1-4	CASSSQGSGVEKLFF	TGTGCCAGCAGTTCACAGGGTTCCGGGGTTGAAAAACTGTTTTTT
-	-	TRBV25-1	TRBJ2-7	CASSERSGGSGEQYF	TGTGCCAGCAGTGAAAGGAGTGGAGGATCCGGCGAGCAGTACTTC
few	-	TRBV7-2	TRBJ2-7	CASSLAPGPHEQYF	TGTGCCAGCAGCTTAGCGCCGGGACCCCACGAGCAGTACTTC
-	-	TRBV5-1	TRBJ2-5	CASSATTQETQYF	TGCGCCAGCAGCGCCACCACCCAAGAGACCCAGTACTTC
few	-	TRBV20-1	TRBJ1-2	CSASQSRDGYTF	TGCAGTGCTAGCCAGTCCAGGGATGGCTACACCTTC
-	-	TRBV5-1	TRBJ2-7	CASSLGRDFPGEQYF	TGCGCCAGCAGCTTGGGGCGGGACTTCCCAGGCGAGCAGTACTTC